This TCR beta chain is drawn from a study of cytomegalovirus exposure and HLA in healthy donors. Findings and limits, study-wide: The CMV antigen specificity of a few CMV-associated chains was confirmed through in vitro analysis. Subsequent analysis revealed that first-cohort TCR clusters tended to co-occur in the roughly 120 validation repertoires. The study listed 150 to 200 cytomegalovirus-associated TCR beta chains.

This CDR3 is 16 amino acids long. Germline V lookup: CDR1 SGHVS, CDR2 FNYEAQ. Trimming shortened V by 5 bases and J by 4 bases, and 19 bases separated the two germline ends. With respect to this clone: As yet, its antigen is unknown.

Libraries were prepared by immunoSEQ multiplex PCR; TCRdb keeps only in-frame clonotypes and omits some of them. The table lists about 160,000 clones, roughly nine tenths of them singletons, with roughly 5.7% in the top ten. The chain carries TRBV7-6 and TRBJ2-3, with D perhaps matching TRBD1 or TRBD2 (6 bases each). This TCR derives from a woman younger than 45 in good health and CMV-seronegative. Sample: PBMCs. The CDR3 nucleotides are TGTGCCAGCAGCCTTCTTTGGGGGGCCGCGGCAGATACGCAGTATTTT. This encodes CASSLLWGAAADTQYF.